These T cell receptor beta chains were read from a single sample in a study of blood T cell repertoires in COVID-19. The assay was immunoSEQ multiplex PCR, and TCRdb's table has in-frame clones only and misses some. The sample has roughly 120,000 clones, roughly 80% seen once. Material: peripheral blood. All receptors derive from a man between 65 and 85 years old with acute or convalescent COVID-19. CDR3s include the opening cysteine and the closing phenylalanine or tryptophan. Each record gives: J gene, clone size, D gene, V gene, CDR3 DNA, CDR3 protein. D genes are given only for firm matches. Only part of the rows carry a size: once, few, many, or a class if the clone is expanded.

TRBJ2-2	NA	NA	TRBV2	TGTGCCAGCAGCCTTAACATCGGGGAGCTGTTTTTT	CASSLNIGELFF
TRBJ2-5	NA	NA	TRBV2	TGTGCCAGCAGTAGACAGGGAGGACTGCAAGAGACCCAGTACTTC	CASSRQGGLQETQYF
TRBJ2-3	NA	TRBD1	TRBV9	TGTGCCAGCAGCGTGGGCAGGGGGTACACAGATACGCAGTATTTT	CASSVGRGYTDTQYF
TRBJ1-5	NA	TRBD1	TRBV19	TGTGCCAGTAGTCCTCAGGGGGTCAGTCAGCCCCAGCATTTT	CASSPQGVSQPQHF
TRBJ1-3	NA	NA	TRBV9	TGTGCCAGCAGCGTATTGCCCGGGCAGGGCTCTGGAAACACCATATATTTT	CASSVLPGQGSGNTIYF
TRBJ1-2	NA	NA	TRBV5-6	TGTGCCAGCAGCGAGGGGACTGACCGTGGCTACACCTTC	CASSEGTDRGYTF
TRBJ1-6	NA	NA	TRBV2	TGTGCCAGCACCCCCACACGGGGGGAGACCTATAATTCACCCCTCCACTTT	CASTPTRGETYNSPLHF
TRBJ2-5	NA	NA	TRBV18	TGTGCCAGCTCCCTGTACCAAGAGACCCAGTACTTC	CASSLYQETQYF
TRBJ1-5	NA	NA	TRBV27	TGTGCCAGCAGTTTATATCGGGGGGTTCCCAATCAGCCCCAGCATTTT	CASSLYRGVPNQPQHF
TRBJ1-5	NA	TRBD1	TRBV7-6	TGTGCCAGCAGCTCGTCCCGGGACAGGGTCGGCAATCAGCCCCAGCATTTT	CASSSSRDRVGNQPQHF
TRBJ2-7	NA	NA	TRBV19	TGTGCCAGTCGGGTTGGGGGCGGCTCCTACGAGCAGTACTTC	CASRVGGGSYEQYF
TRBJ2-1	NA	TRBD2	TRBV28	TGTGCCAGCAGTTTGGGGGGGTTAAACTCCTACAATGAGCAGTTCTTC	CASSLGGLNSYNEQFF
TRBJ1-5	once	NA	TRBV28	TGTGCCAGCAGTTTGCAGGGTATTACCCAGCATTTT	CASSLQGITQHF
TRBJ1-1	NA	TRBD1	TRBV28	TGTGCCAGCAGGATCCCCGGGACAGGGGGCAGCTTCCGGACTGAAGCTTTCTTT	CASRIPGTGGSFRTEAFF